The 10 T cell receptor beta chains below all came from one sample that was sequenced in a study of CXCR3-negative and CXCR3-positive naive CD8 T cells (dated by TCRdb to about 2019). The listed sequencing device is NextSeq 550. The Human TCR Profiling Kit (MiLaboratory) was used to prepare UMI-labeled 5' RACE TRB cDNA libraries. Each CDR3 protein sequence appears as one entry after TCRdb reprocessed the reads, and no DNA is included. The table for this sample records about 84,000 distinct CDR3 sequences. The ten top clones hold roughly 0.64% of the sample. These receptors' targets are unknown. The investigation overall reported the following: TRB CDR3s from CXCR3-positive naive cells showed higher hydrophobicity (lower Kidera factor 4), lower energy, and higher strength and volume indices than CXCR3-negative naive cells.

The source material was naive CXCR3+ CD8+ T cells from blood. What this sample's cell subset or site label stands for: CD45RO-CCR7+CD27+CD95- naive CD8+ T cells expressing CXCR3 (TNR3+). The origin of the receptors is a human donor in good health. Some clones in this sample may be carry-over from other donors' samples.

The chain links TRBV28 to TRBJ2-7; as DNA is missing, the TRBD2 call by TCRdb cannot be tested. The CDR3 consists of 16 residues. Germline CDR1 is MDHEN and CDR2 is SYDVKM. The CDR3 loop reads CASSSKTSRAFYEQYF.

This chain joins TRBV6-5 and TRBJ2-7; lacking DNA, the TRBD2 call made by TCRdb goes unchecked. CDR1 is MNHEY, CDR2 SVGAGI, per germline. The CDR3 covers 15 residues. The CDR3 is CASRAPWTAAYEQYF.

The V and J genes are TRBV11-2 and TRBJ2-1; TCRdb selects TRBD1, and the lack of DNA leaves this call unchecked. Germline CDR1 reads SGHAT; CDR2 reads FQNNGV. This CDR3 region has 14 residues. This chain's CDR3 is CASSLEGRGNEQFF. Full variable domain (remainder filled in from reference TRBV11-2 and TRBJ2-1): EAGVAQSPRYKIIEKRQSVAFWCNPISGHATLYWYQQILGQGPKLLIQFQNNGVVDDSQLPKDRFSAERLKGVDSTLKIQPAKLEDSAVYLCASSLEGRGNEQFFGPGTRLTVL.

The rearrangement uses TRBV15 and TRBJ2-7; TCRdb designates TRBD1, a call that cannot be tested without DNA. CDR3 size: 16 residues. In germline, CDR1 is LNHNV, CDR2 YYDKDF (reference sequence). The CDR3 reads CATSRNRPPQAYEQYF.

The chain is built from TRBV29-1 and TRBJ2-2; the D call of TRBD1 rests on TCRdb alone, since no DNA is present to check it. Germline-derived CDR1 and CDR2 are SQVTM and ANQGSEA. The CDR3 has 14 residues. The CDR3 sequence: CSVEIHRGTGELFF.

This rearrangement joins TRBV6-1 to TRBJ2-1; TCRdb's assignment of TRBD1 cannot be checked, as there is no DNA. The V gene's germline CDR1 is MNHNS and CDR2 SASEGT. The CDR3 extends over 13 amino acids. Here the CDR3 reads CASSEPIGAKQFF.

The J gene is TRBJ2-1, the V gene TRBV5-1; TCRdb indicates TRBD1, and absent DNA this call remains unverified. CDR1 is SGHRS, CDR2 YFSETQ, per germline. This CDR3 has 12 amino acids. CDR3 protein: CASSSAGAEQFF.

This chain connects TRBV4-3 to TRBJ2-2; no DNA is available, so the TRBD2 call from TCRdb remains unchecked. The CDR3 extends over 15 amino acids. The germline V gene has CDR1 LGHNA and CDR2 YSLEER. The CDR3 sequence is CASSHPTRGPGELFF.

CDR3 residues: CSVEDRDGTEAFF. The rearrangement uses TRBV29-1 and TRBJ1-1; TCRdb proposes TRBD1, but this gene call is untestable without DNA. The CDR3 consists of 13 residues. In germline, CDR1 is SQVTM, CDR2 ANQGSEA.

V usage is TRBV9 and J usage is TRBJ2-2; TCRdb's D call of TRBD1 is untestable without DNA. This CDR3 is 17 amino acids long. Germline V CDR1 and CDR2: SGDLS, YYNGEE. This CDR3 is CASSVPITGSNTWELFF.